These T cell receptor beta chains were read from a single sample in a study of blood T cells in healthy people across ages. TCRdb re-analysed the 5' RACE reads in MiXCR, keeping a single row per CDR3 protein. The sample records 780,000 or so distinct CDR3 sequences, 50% to 65% being singletons. Sequencing was performed on blood. Every receptor here comes from a man older than 75 in good health. CDR3s include the opening cysteine and the closing phenylalanine or tryptophan. A D gene is named only where the DNA matches it firmly. Size is stated for part of the rows, as once, few or many counts, or as a class when the clone is expanded.

>-|-|TRBV11-2|TRBJ2-1
CASSFWRDHSYNEQFF
TGTGCCAGCAGCTTCTGGCGGGACCACTCCTACAATGAGCAGTTCTTC
>-|few|TRBV5-1|TRBJ2-5
CASSFGMYQETQYF
TGCGCCAGCAGCTTCGGCATGTACCAAGAGACCCAGTACTTC
>-|few|TRBV5-6|TRBJ1-2
CASSDGARIYGYTF
TGTGCCAGCAGCGATGGGGCCAGGATCTATGGCTACACCTTC
>-|-|TRBV3-1|TRBJ2-1
CASSQDRGGDRNERFF
TGTGCCAGCAGCCAAGATAGGGGGGGGGATAGGAATGAGCGGTTCTTC
>-|-|TRBV10-3|TRBJ1-4
CAISESSETNEKLFF
TGTGCCATTAGCGAAAGCAGTGAAACTAATGAAAAACTGTTTTTT
>TRBD1|-|TRBV14|TRBJ2-3
CACSQRGREGRDTQYF
TGTGCCTGCAGCCAAAGGGGGCGTGAGGGCCGTGATACGCAGTATTTT
>TRBD1|-|TRBV12-3/TRBV12-4|TRBJ1-6
CASSFRGYNSPLHF
TGTGCCAGCAGTTTCAGGGGGTATAATTCACCCCTCCACTTT
>-|-|TRBV20-1|TRBJ1-5
CSAIVEAGNQPQHF
TGCAGTGCCATTGTGGAGGCGGGCAATCAGCCCCAGCATTTT
>-|-|TRBV7-2|TRBJ1-1
CASSLKSQHGAFF
TGTGCCAGCAGCTTAAAATCCCAACACGGAGCTTTCTTT
>TRBD1|few|TRBV24-1|TRBJ2-3
CATSDPRTGLADTQYF
TGTGCCACCAGTGACCCTAGGACAGGGCTTGCAGATACGCAGTATTTT
>TRBD1|once|TRBV10-3|TRBJ1-2
CATGTGDANYGYTF
TGTGCCACCGGGACAGGGGACGCTAACTATGGCTACACCTTC
>-|-|TRBV4-1|TRBJ2-2
CASSQDGSGAQVTGELFF
TGCGCCAGCAGCCAAGATGGGTCGGGGGCGCAGGTGACCGGGGAGCTGTTTTTT
>-|-|TRBV6-1|TRBJ1-5
CASSVGGPQHF
TGTGCCAGCAGTGTGGGGGGGCCCCAGCATTTT
>TRBD2|-|TRBV11-1|TRBJ2-1
CASSLGRRAGGGNEQFF
TGTGCCAGCAGCTTAGGCCGACGGGCGGGAGGTGGCAATGAGCAGTTCTTC
>TRBD1|-|TRBV5-1|TRBJ1-6
CASSTGEVSNSPLHF
TGCGCCAGCAGCACAGGGGAAGTTTCGAATTCACCCCTCCACTTT
>-|few|TRBV4-2|TRBJ2-3
CASSQDPLAMNTQYF
TGTGCCAGCAGCCAAGATCCCCTAGCAATGAATACGCAGTATTTT